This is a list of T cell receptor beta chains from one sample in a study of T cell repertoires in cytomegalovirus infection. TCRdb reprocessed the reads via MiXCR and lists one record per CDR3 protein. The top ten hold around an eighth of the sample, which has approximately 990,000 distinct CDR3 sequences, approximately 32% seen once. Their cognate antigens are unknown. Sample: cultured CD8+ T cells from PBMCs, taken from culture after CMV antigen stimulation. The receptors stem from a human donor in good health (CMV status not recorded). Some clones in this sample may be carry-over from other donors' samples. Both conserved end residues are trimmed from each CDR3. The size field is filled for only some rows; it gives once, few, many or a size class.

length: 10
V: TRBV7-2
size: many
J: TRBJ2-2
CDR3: ASSFNTGELF

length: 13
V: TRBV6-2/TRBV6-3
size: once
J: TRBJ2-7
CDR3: ASSYGSGGLYEQY

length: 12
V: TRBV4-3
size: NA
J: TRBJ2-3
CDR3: ASSPLVGQSTQY

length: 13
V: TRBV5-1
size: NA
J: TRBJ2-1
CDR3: ASSITASSYNEQF

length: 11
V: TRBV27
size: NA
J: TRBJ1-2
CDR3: ASSLSQGIGYT

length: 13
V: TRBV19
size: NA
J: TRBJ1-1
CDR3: ASRNDRGMNTGAF

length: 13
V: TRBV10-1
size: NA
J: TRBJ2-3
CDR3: ASKDSKTSTDTQY

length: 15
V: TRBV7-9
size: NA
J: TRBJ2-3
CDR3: ASSYPPGGGAADTQY

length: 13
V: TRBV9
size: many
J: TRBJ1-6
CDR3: ASSEQGAANSPLH

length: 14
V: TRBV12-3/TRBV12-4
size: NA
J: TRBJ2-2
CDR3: ASSPTSGESTGELF

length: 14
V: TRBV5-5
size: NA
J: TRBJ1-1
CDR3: ASSFDRGSMNTEAF

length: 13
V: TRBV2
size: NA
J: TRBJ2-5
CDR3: ASSEALLVGETQY

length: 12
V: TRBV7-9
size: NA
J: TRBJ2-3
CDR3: ANSSAVAEDTQY

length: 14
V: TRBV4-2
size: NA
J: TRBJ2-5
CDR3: ASSQGTSGAQETQY

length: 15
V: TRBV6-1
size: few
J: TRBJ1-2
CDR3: ASSEIDRTRINYGYT

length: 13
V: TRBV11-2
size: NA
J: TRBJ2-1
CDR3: ASSLNGLSDDEQF

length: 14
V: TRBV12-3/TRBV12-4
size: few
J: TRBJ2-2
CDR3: ASSLTGQKNTGELF

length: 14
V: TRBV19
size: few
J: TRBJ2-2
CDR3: ASSIAGHRDTGELF

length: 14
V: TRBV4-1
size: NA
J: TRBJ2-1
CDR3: ASSQTTSKRYNEQF